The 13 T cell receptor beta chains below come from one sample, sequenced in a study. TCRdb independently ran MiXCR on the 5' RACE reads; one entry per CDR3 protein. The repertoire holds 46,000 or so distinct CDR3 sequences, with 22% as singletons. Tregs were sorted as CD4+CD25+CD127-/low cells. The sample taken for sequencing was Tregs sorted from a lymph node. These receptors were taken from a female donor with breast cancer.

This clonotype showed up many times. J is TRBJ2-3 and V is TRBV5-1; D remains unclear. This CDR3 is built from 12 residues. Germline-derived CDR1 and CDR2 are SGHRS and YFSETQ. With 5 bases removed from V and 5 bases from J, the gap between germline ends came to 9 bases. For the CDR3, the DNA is TGCGCCAGCAGACTCACCGGAGATACGCAGTATTTT. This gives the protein CASRLTGDTQYF.

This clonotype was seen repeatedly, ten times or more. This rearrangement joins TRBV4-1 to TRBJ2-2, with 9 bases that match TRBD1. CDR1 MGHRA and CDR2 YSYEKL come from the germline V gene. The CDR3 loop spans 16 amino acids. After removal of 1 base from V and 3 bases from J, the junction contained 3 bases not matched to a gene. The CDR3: CASSQGQGVHTGELFF. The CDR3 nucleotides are TGCGCCAGCAGCCAAGGACAGGGGGTTCACACCGGGGAGCTGTTTTTT.

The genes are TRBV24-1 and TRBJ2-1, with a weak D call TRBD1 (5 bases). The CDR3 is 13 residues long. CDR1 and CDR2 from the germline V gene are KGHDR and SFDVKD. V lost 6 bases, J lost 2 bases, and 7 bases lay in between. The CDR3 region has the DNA TGTGCCACCAGTCAGGGAACCTACAATGAGCAGTTCTTC. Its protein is CATSQGTYNEQFF.

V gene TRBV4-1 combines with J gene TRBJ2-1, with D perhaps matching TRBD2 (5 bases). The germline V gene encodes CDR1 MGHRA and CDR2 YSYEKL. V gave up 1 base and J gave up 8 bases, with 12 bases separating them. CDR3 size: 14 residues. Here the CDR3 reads CASSQAVSSDEQFF. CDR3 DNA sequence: TGCGCCAGCAGCCAAGCGGTTAGTAGCGATGAGCAGTTCTTC.

The CDR3 DNA follows: TGTGCCAGCAGTCCGGGGGAGAGGGGCGGGAAATTGAAAGACACCGGGGAGCTGTTTTTT. This sequence encodes CASSPGERGGKLKDTGELFF. The chain employs TRBV6-5 and TRBJ2-2; D might be TRBD2 (6 bases). CDR3 size: 20 residues. V was trimmed by 5 bases and J by 3 bases, leaving 28 bases between them. CDR1 and CDR2 from the germline V gene are MNHEY and SVGAGI.

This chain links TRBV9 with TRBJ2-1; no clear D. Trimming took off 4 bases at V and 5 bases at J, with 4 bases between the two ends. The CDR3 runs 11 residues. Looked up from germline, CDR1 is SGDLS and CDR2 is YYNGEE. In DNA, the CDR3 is TGTGCCAGCAGCCTAAACAATGAGCAGTTCTTC. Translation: CASSLNNEQFF.

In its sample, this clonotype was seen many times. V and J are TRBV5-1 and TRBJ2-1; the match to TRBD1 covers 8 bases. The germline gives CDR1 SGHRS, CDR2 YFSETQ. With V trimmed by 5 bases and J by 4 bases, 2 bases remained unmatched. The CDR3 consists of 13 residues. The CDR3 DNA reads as TGCGCCAGCAGACGGGACAGGTACAATGAGCAGTTCTTC. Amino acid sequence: CASRRDRYNEQFF.

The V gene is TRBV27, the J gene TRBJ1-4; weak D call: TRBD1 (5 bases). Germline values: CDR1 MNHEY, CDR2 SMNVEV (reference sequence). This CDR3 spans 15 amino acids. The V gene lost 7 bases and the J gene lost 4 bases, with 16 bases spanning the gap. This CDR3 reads CASTTRRGFNEKLFF. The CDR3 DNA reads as TGTGCCAGCACCACCCGGCGGGGGTTTAATGAAAAACTGTTTTTT.

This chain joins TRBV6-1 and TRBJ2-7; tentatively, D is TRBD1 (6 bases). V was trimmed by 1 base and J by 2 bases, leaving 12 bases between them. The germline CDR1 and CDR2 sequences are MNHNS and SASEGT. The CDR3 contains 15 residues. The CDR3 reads CASSEEGQRTYEQYF. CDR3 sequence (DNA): TGTGCCAGCAGTGAAGAGGGACAAAGGACCTACGAGCAGTACTTC.

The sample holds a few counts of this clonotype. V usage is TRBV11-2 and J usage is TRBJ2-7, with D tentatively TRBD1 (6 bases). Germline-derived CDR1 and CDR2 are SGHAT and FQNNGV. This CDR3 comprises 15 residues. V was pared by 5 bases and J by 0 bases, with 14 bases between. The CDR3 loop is CASSPLRGNSYEQYF. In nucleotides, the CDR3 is TGTGCCAGCAGCCCGCTGAGGGGGAACTCCTACGAGCAGTACTTC.

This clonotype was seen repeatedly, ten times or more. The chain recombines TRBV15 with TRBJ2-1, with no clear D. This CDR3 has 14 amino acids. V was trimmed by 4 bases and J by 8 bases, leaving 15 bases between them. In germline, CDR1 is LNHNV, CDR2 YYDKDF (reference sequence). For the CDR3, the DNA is TGTGCCACCAGCAATTTAGAGGTGGACGATGAGCAGTTCTTC. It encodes CATSNLEVDDEQFF.

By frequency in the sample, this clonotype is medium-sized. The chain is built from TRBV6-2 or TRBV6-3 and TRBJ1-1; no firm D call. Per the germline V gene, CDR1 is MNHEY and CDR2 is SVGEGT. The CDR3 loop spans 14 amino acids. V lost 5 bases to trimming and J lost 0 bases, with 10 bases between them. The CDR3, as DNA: TGTGCCAGCAGTCCCAGGCAACTGAACACTGAAGCTTTCTTT. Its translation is CASSPRQLNTEAFF.

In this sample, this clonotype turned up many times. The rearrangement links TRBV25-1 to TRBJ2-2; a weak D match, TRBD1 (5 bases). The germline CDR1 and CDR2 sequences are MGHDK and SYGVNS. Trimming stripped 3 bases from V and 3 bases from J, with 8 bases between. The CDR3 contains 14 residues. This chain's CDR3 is CASSEDTDTGELFF. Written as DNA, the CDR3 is TGTGCCAGCAGTGAGGACACGGACACCGGGGAGCTGTTTTTT.